One T cell receptor (beta chain) is described in this entry. Its specificity is unknown. The data were taken from a study of cytomegalovirus exposure and HLA in healthy donors. Overall study findings and caveats: Cytomegalovirus association was assigned to more than 150 TCR beta chains.

The data were produced by immunoSEQ multiplex PCR, yet TCRdb's version contains in-frame clones alone and is incomplete. The data hold 200,000 to 250,000 clones, with roughly 88% observed a single time. From germline, CDR1 is SEHNR and CDR2 FQNEAQ (reference sequence). The trim removed 5 bases at V and 7 bases at J, leaving 10 bases unmatched. This CDR3 has 15 residues. The sample comprised PBMCs. This clonotype was obtained from a young woman in good health and CMV-seronegative. V and J are TRBV7-9 and TRBJ2-2; 7 nucleotides align to TRBD2. The DNA of the CDR3 is TGTGCCAGCAGCCTTTGGCGGGAGAGGATCGGGGAGCTGTTTTTT. Translating gives CASSLWRERIGELFF.